This T cell receptor (beta chain) was retrieved from a study of beta chain features in type 1 diabetes. Findings and caveats of the study: Compared to healthy donors, patients appeared to have naive, central memory and Treg TCRB repertoires that were more alike.

This clone was detected many times. Its matching antigen is unknown. The CDR3 runs 11 residues. Trimming shortened V by 6 bases and J by 3 bases, and 4 bases separated the two germline ends. CDR1 and CDR2 from the germline V gene are ENHRY and SYGVKD. The study reverse transcribed the entire isolated RNA, so it sequenced expressed TCRB transcripts. The protocol was immunoSEQ multiplex PCR, while the TCRdb copy is restricted to in-frame clones and leaves out a portion. The data hold 500,000 to 700,000 clones, with about 16% observed a single time. This receptor was taken from a young man in good health. What was sequenced was naive CD4+ T cells from blood. The genes are TRBV10-3 and TRBJ2-3, with unresolved D. CDR3 DNA: TGTGCCATCAGCCAAACAGATACGCAGTATTTT. Translating it yields CAISQTDTQYF.